Listed below are T cell receptor beta chains from one sample, sequenced in a study of tumor-infiltrating lymphocytes in primary liver carcinoma. TCRdb called the multiplex PCR reads again in MiXCR, with one record for every CDR3 protein. The data contain 250,000 to 350,000 distinct CDR3 sequences, more than 55% of them singletons. Material for sequencing was peripheral blood. All receptors derive from a woman aged 25 to 39 with primary liver carcinoma and hepatitis B virus infection. Both conserved end residues are part of each CDR3. The D gene is left open where the match is weak. Clone sizes are given selectively: once, few, many, or a class where the clone is expanded.

size	V	J	D	DNA	CDR3
many	TRBV29-1	TRBJ2-3	-	TGCAGCGCCGCGCGGGATACGCAGTATTTT	CSAARDTQYF
few	TRBV6-1	TRBJ2-7	-	TGTGCCAGCAGTGAGGGTCCCCTCTACGAGCAGTACTTC	CASSEGPLYEQYF
-	TRBV13	TRBJ1-1	-	TGTACCAGCAGCTTAGGAGAGTTTGGTATTGGGGGCACTGAAGCTATCTTT	CTSSLGEFGIGGTEAIF
-	TRBV6-5	TRBJ2-5	TRBD1	TGTGCCAGCAGACCTCCGGGACAGGGGGGAGAGACCCAGTACTTC	CASRPPGQGGETQYF
-	TRBV28	TRBJ1-2	-	TGTGCCAGCAGTTTATGGATTTCGGCGAACTATGGCTACACCTTC	CASSLWISANYGYTF
-	TRBV4-2	TRBJ2-6	-	TGTGCCATCAGCCCCACAACAAACTCTGGTAGGGCCAACGTCCTGACTTTC	CAISPTTNSGRANVLTF
-	TRBV11-1	TRBJ2-7	-	TGCGCCAGCAGCTTAACGACCCCTCCGGGCTACGAGCGGTACTTC	CASSLTTPPGYERYF
-	TRBV5-1	TRBJ1-2	-	TGCGCCAGCAGCCTTCGGGACGGACTTAACTATGGCTACACCTTC	CASSLRDGLNYGYTF
-	TRBV11-2	TRBJ2-3	-	TGTGCAAGCAGCTTAGGTCGGAGTACGCAGTATTTT	CASSLGRSTQYF
few	TRBV13	TRBJ2-3	TRBD2	TGTGCCAGCAGCCCTCTGGTCGGGGGGGGACTACAATCTCGAGGTGGCAGAGGTACGCAGTATTTT	CASSPLVGGGLQSRGGRGTQYF
many	TRBV11-1	TRBJ2-7	TRBD2	TGTGCCAGCAGCTTTTCCTCCGGGCGCGGGAGGGCGTACGAGCAGTACTTC	CASSFSSGRGRAYEQYF
-	TRBV12-3/TRBV12-4	TRBJ1-2	-	TGTGCCAGCAGTTCCGGGGGGGCCTACTATGGCTACACCTTC	CASSSGGAYYGYTF
many	TRBV6-5	TRBJ1-2	-	TGTGCCAGCAAGACGTCCGGGGGCCAAGTCTATGGCTACACCTTC	CASKTSGGQVYGYTF
-	TRBV14	TRBJ2-7	-	TGTGCCAGCAGCTCCAGTGAACTGATATCCTACGAGCAGTACTTC	CASSSSELISYEQYF
-	TRBV5-1	TRBJ2-7	-	TGCGCCAGCAGTTCTCAGGGTGGGAACTACGAGCAGTACTTC	CASSSQGGNYEQYF
-	TRBV5-1	TRBJ1-2	-	TGCGCCAGCAGCTTGGAGGCAGCTAACTATGGCTACACCTTC	CASSLEAANYGYTF